This T cell receptor (beta chain) was documented in a study of blood T cell repertoires in COVID-19 (dated by TCRdb to the early 2020s). Regarding the study in general: Samples from collaborators originated in the United States, Italy and Spain and spanned both the acute and convalescent phases of COVID-19. The prospective study material was composed of cDNA or gDNA derived from T cells, B-cell-depleted T cells, or PBMCs. Deeply sampled blood TCRbeta repertoires from subjects exposed to, actively infected with, or recovered from COVID-19 were included in the dataset. The repertoires were released in a freely available public database meant as a resource for research on the immune response to SARS-CoV-2. Samples were obtained from the ongoing ImmuneRACE study (first 160 participants) and from 1,000 to 1,500 subjects provided by 6 global collaborators. Sample metadata almost always included a de-identified subject ID, COVID-19 status, age in years and sex. Where HLA class I and class II types were available, the types were taken from metadata supplied by the sample provider, not from assay-based typing.

TCRbeta CDR3 regions were amplified from genomic DNA by means of the immunoSEQ Assay, a bias-controlled multiplex PCR. The source study handled its data this way. Within the assay, amplification of reference gene primers was used to estimate how many nucleated cells each sample contained. To quantify the absolute abundance of each unique TCRbeta CDR3 rearrangement, sequence reads were collapsed and filtered. Productive Simpson clonality was computed per sample as the square root of Simpson's diversity index over productive rearrangements. As stored in TCRdb, this immuneACCESS dataset retains in-frame rearrangements with V and J assigned. A fraction of the clones does not appear; measured against another copy, unresolved V genes explain less than half of the discrepancy, and the remainder lacks a known reason. V and J calls and clone size are those listed in that table; D and trimming were worked out from the DNA. For this sample there are 70,000 to 95,000 clones; approximately 86% appear just once. Of the sample, 12% falls within the top ten clones.

Whole blood was collected in K2EDTA tubes by collaborating institutions according to the institutions' own protocols. For TCRbeta analysis, collaborators shipped samples in one of three forms: frozen whole blood, isolated PBMCs, or DNA extracted from either of those sample types. This clone was seen more than once but under ten times. No cognate antigen has been identified for it. Without the conserved terminal phenylalanine or tryptophan, this CDR3 likely stems from a read error. The DNA is omitted, as the CDR3 cannot be located on it reliably, and the CDR3 follows TCRdb's listing. Study-wide conclusions, independent of this receptor: The amount of clinical and demographic metadata varied by source and participant and was provided uncurated.

The sample taken for sequencing was peripheral blood. This receptor was taken from an older woman with active or convalescent COVID-19.

The CDR3 protein: CASSLPGTRSSL. The chain joins TRBV5-8 to TRBJ1-2; the listed D gene, TRBD1, was not tested against the DNA. The CDR3 extends over 12 residues, inclusive of both ends. The germline V gene encodes CDR1 SGHTS and CDR2 YDEGEE.